The 3 T cell receptor beta chains presented below share a single source sample, sequenced in a study of shared clonotypes between healthy human individuals. Clones were read by immunoSEQ multiplex PCR, and TCRdb kept only the in-frame ones, dropping some. The table has roughly 1,100,000 clones, roughly 80% seen once. The sample taken for sequencing was memory CD4+ T cells sorted from blood. The subset here: CD45RA-negative fraction. The source is a man aged 18-30 years in good health.

The chain joins TRBV5-6 to TRBJ1-4; 7 bases fit TRBD1. Germline V gene sequence: CDR1 SGHDT, CDR2 YYEEEE. The CDR3 is 14 amino acids. Trimming at V came to 6 bases and at J to 6 bases, leaving 8 bases not matched to a gene. CDR3 nucleotides: TGTGCCAGCACTCCAGGGGGACGACATGAAAAACTGTTTTTT. Encoded protein: CASTPGGRHEKLFF. Based on the CDR3 plus reference TRBV5-6 and TRBJ1-4, the full variable domain is DAGVTQSPTHLIKTRGQQVTLRCSPKSGHDTVSWYQQALGQGPQFIFQYYEEEERQRGNFPDRFSGHQFPNYSSELNVNALLLGDSALYLCASTPGGRHEKLFFGSGTQLSVL.

The genes are TRBV20-1 and TRBJ1-1; D not certain. V lost 6 bases to trimming and J lost 1 base, with 3 bases between them. The CDR3 spans 10 residues. Per germline, CDR1 DFQATT and CDR2 SNEGSKA (reference sequence). CDR3 loop: CSAKNTEAFF. The CDR3 nucleotides read TGCAGTGCAAAGAACACTGAAGCTTTCTTT.

This clone turned up a few times. A clone one base away is much larger, so this may be a read error. The genes are TRBV6-1 and TRBJ1-5; D gene uncertain. Per the germline V gene, CDR1 is MNHNS and CDR2 is SASEGT. CDR3 size: 13 residues. V lost 7 bases, J lost 0 bases, and 7 bases lay in between. CDR3 amino acids: CASTRDSNQPQHF. The CDR3 DNA follows: TGTGCCAGCACACGCGATAGCAATCAGCCCCAGCATTTT.